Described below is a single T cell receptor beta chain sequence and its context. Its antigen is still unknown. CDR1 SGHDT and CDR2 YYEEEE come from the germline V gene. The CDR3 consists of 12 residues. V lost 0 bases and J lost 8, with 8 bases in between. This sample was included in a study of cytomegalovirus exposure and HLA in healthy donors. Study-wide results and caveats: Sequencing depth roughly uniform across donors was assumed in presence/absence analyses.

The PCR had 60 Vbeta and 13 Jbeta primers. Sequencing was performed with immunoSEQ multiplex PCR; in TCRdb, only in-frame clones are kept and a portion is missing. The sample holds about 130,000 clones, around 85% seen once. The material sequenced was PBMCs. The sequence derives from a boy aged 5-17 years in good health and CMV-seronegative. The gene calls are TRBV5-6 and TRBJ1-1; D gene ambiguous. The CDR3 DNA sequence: TGTGCCAGCAGCTTGGGTACGGGGGAAGCTTTCTTT. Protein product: CASSLGTGEAFF.